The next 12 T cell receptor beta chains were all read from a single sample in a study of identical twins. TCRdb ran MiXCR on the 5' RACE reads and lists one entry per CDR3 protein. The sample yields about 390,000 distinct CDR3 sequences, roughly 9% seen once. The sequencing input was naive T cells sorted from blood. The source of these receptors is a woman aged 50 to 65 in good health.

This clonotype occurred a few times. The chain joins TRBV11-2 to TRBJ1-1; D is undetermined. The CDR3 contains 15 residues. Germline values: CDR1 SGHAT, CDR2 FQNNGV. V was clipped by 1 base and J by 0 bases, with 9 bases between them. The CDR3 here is CASSLGHRVNTEAFF. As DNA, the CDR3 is TGTGCCAGCAGCTTAGGTCATAGGGTGAACACTGAAGCTTTCTTT.

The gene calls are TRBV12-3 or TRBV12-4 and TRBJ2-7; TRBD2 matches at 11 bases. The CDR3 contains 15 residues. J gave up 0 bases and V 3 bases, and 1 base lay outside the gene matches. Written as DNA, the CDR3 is TGTGCCAGCAGTTTCACTAGCGGGAGCTCCTACGAGCAGTACTTC. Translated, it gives CASSFTSGSSYEQYF.

CDR3 coding DNA: TGTGCCAGCAGCGTAGAAGGGCGGGAGGGCCGCGAGCAGTACTTC. Encoded protein: CASSVEGREGREQYF. This chain uses TRBV9 with TRBJ2-7, with TRBD2 identical over 9 bases. V was pared by 0 bases and J by 6 bases, with 7 bases of the junction left unmatched. This CDR3 spans 15 amino acids. From germline, CDR1 is SGDLS and CDR2 YYNGEE.

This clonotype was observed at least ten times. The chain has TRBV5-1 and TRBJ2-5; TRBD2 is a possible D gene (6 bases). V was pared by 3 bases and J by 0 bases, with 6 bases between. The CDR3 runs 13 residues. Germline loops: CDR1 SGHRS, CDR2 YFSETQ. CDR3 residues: CASSSGDQETQYF. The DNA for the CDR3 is TGCGCCAGCAGCTCGGGGGACCAAGAGACCCAGTACTTC.

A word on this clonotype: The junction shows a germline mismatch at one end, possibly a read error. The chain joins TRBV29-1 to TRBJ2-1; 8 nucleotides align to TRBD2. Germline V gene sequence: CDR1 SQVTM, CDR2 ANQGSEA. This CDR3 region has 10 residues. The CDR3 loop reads CSVGTSEKFF. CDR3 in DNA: TGCAGCGTGGGGACTAGTGAGAAGTTCTTC.

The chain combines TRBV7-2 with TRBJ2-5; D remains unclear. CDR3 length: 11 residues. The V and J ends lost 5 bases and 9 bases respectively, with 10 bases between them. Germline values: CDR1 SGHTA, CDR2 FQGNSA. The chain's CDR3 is CASSLPAAQYF. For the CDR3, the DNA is TGTGCCAGCAGCCTCCCGGCGGCCCAGTACTTC.

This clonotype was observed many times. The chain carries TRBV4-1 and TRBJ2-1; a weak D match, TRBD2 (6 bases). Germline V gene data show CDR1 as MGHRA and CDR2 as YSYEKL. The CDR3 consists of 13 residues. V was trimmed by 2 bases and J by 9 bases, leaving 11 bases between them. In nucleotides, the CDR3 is TGCGCCAGCAGCCAATCGGGAGTGGGTGAGCAGTTCTTC. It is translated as CASSQSGVGEQFF.

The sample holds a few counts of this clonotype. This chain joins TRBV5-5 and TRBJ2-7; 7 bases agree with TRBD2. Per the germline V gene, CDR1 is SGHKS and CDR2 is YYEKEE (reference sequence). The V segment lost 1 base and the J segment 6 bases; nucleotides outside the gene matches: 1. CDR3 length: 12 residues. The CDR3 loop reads CASSLPGGEQYF. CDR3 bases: TGTGCCAGCAGCTTGCCGGGAGGCGAGCAGTACTTC.

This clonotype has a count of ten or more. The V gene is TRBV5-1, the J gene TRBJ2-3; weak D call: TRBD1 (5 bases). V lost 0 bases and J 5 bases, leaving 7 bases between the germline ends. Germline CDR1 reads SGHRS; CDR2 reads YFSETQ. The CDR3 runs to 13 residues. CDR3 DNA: TGCGCCAGCAGCTTGGGGCAGGGAGATACGCAGTATTTT. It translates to CASSLGQGDTQYF.

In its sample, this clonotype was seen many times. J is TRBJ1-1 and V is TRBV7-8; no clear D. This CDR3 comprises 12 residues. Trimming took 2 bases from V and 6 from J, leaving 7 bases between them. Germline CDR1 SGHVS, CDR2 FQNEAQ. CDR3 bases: TGTGCCAGCAGCTTAACGGGCCCTGAAGCTTTCTTT. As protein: CASSLTGPEAFF.

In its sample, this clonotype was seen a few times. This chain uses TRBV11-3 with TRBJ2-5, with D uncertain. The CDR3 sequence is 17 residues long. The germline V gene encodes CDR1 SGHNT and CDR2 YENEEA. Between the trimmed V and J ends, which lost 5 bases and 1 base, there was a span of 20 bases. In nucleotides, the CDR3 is TGTGCCAGCAGCCCTCCGGGCCTCGATGGATCCCAAGAGACCCAGTACTTC. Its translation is CASSPPGLDGSQETQYF.

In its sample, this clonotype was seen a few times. In nucleotides, the CDR3 is TGTGCCAGCACCCGGACGGGGGAGACCCAGTACTTC. Amino acid sequence: CASTRTGETQYF. J is TRBJ2-5 and V is TRBV11-2, with a tentative D call TRBD2 (5 bases). The CDR3 totals 12 residues. Germline CDR1 and CDR2: SGHAT and FQNNGV. V gave up 7 bases and J gave up 5 bases, with 11 bases separating them.